Listed below are T cell receptor beta chains from one sample, sequenced in a study of blood T cell repertoires in COVID-19. TCRdb's copy holds only in-frame clones and misses some; the assay was immunoSEQ multiplex PCR. This repertoire shows almost 400,000 clones, roughly nine tenths found once; its top ten account for 1.5% to 2%. The source material was PBMCs or T cells enriched from blood (not recorded which). These receptors were obtained from a woman in her twenties or thirties who had recovered from COVID-19. Each CDR3 is given with its conserved first and last residue. D genes are given only for firm matches. Expanded clones are given a class, and other clones once, few, many or no size at all.

cdr3_nt,cdr3_aa,clone_size,cdr3_length,v_call,d_call,j_call
TGTGCCAGCAGTGAACCCCGTGGGCTGGTGGGCTATGGCTACACCTTC,CASSEPRGLVGYGYTF,-,16,TRBV6-1,-,TRBJ1-2
TGTGCCAGCAGTACCCGGGACAAAGAGCAGTACTTC,CASSTRDKEQYF,-,12,TRBV6-5,-,TRBJ2-7
TGCGCCAGCAGCTTGGGCCACGCAGACAGGGGGCGAGGTGGCTACACCTTC,CASSLGHADRGRGGYTF,-,17,TRBV5-1,TRBD1,TRBJ1-2
TGTGCCAGCAGTTTCGACAGACTGACTGAAGCTTTCTTT,CASSFDRLTEAFF,-,13,TRBV7-9,-,TRBJ1-1
TGTGCCAGCAGACCTCCGGGACAGCTTACCTACGAGCAGTACTTC,CASRPPGQLTYEQYF,-,15,TRBV11-2,TRBD1,TRBJ2-7
TGTGCCAGCAGCTTAGGCGGGTATAAGCGGGGGCACAATGAGCAGTTCTTC,CASSLGGYKRGHNEQFF,-,17,TRBV7-2,TRBD2,TRBJ2-1
TGTGCCAGCAGCCCCGGGGGAAGGCGGGAGGGAAAGCGAAACATTCAGTACTTC,CASSPGGRREGKRNIQYF,-,18,TRBV5-6,TRBD2,TRBJ2-4
TGTGCCAGCTCCGAACAGGGGAACTATGGCTACACCTTC,CASSEQGNYGYTF,-,13,TRBV18,TRBD1,TRBJ1-2
TGTGCCAGCAGACCCACCGGCGCTGTAGCAGCCGGGGAGCTGTTTTTT,CASRPTGAVAAGELFF,few,16,TRBV4-2,-,TRBJ2-2
TGTGCCTGGAACCCGAACTTCAACTATGGCTACACCTTC,CAWNPNFNYGYTF,-,13,TRBV30,-,TRBJ1-2
TGTGCCAGCAGCGATGGAGCGGGGCCGGCCTACGAGCAGTACTTC,CASSDGAGPAYEQYF,once,15,TRBV9,TRBD2,TRBJ2-7
TGTGCCATCAGTGAGTCACAACAGGGAACAGATACGCAGTATTTT,CAISESQQGTDTQYF,-,15,TRBV10-3,-,TRBJ2-3
TGTGCCAGCAGCCAAGATCAGAGGTGGCAGGGTCTAAGTGAGCAGTTCTTC,CASSQDQRWQGLSEQFF,-,17,TRBV14,-,TRBJ2-1
TGTGCCAGCAGAGACAAATCCTACGAGCAGTACTTC,CASRDKSYEQYF,-,12,TRBV2,-,TRBJ2-7
TGTGCCAGCAGCCCGATGACAGGGAAGCCCCAGCATTTT,CASSPMTGKPQHF,-,13,TRBV12-3/TRBV12-4,TRBD1,TRBJ1-5
TGTGCCAGCAGCGAGGTCGTCAGGGGGCCATCCTACGAGCAGTACTTC,CASSEVVRGPSYEQYF,-,16,TRBV5-5,TRBD1,TRBJ2-7
TGTGCCAGCAGACCCCACTCGGTGGGGAGTGAAGCTTTCTTT,CASRPHSVGSEAFF,-,14,TRBV6-5,-,TRBJ1-1
TGCGCCAGCAGCTTGAATAGCTTAAGCTCCTACGAGCAGTACTTC,CASSLNSLSSYEQYF,once,15,TRBV5-1,-,TRBJ2-7
TGTGCCAGCAGTGCCACTAGCGGGGGCTTTTACTCCTACGAGCAGTACTTC,CASSATSGGFYSYEQYF,few,17,TRBV6-1,TRBD2,TRBJ2-7
TGTGCCAGCAGCTTTAGCGGTGTGCAGGCCTACGAGCAGTACTTC,CASSFSGVQAYEQYF,-,15,TRBV7-2,-,TRBJ2-7
TGTGCCAGCAGCCCGGGACAGACATATGGCTACACCTTC,CASSPGQTYGYTF,-,13,TRBV7-2,TRBD1,TRBJ1-2
TGTGCCAGTAGTACGGGAACCAATGAGCAGTTCTTC,CASSTGTNEQFF,-,12,TRBV19,-,TRBJ2-1
TGTGCCAGCAGCCCATTAGCGGGAGGGTTAGCCTACAATGAGCAGTTCTTC,CASSPLAGGLAYNEQFF,-,17,TRBV5-6,TRBD2,TRBJ2-1
TGTGCCACCAGTGATTTGCGGGATACGCAGTATTTT,CATSDLRDTQYF,once,12,TRBV24-1,-,TRBJ2-3
TGTGCCAGTAGTGGTGGGCTAATACCCTATGGCTACACCTTC,CASSGGLIPYGYTF,-,14,TRBV19,-,TRBJ1-2
TGTGCCAGCAGCTTAGAGCGGAGAACCGGGGAGCTGTTTTTT,CASSLERRTGELFF,-,14,TRBV7-2,-,TRBJ2-2
TGTGCCAGCAGCTTATTCGGACAGGGAGCGTCAGACTATGGCTACACCTTC,CASSLFGQGASDYGYTF,-,17,TRBV7-9,TRBD1,TRBJ1-2
TGTGCCAGTAGTTACTATTCCGGGACAAGTTTTCCTAATTCACCCCTCCACTTT,CASSYYSGTSFPNSPLHF,-,18,TRBV19,-,TRBJ1-6
TGTGCCAGCAGCTTGGAGGGCAGGGGGCGCGGCTACACCTTC,CASSLEGRGRGYTF,once,14,TRBV5-4,TRBD1,TRBJ1-2
TGTGCCAGCAGTCGTGACAGGGGGGGGAACACTGAAGCTTTCTTT,CASSRDRGGNTEAFF,-,15,TRBV6-5,TRBD1,TRBJ1-1
TGTGCCTGGAGCCTCGACAGGGAAGGAGATGGCTACACCTTC,CAWSLDREGDGYTF,-,14,TRBV30,TRBD1,TRBJ1-2
TGTGCCAGTCAGCAGGGTAACTATGGCTACACCTTC,CASQQGNYGYTF,-,12,TRBV19,-,TRBJ1-2
TGCGCCAGCAGCCCCCTAGCGAGAGAATTCGAGCAGTACTTC,CASSPLAREFEQYF,-,14,TRBV5-1,-,TRBJ2-7
TGTGCCAGCAGGACAGGGGCAACTAATGAAAAACTGTTTTTT,CASRTGATNEKLFF,-,14,TRBV27,TRBD1,TRBJ1-4
TGTGCCACCAGCGATACAAACAATGAGCAGTTCTTC,CATSDTNNEQFF,-,12,TRBV24-1,-,TRBJ2-1
TGTGCCAGCAGCTTAGTGGTGGCCCGAAAAGAGACCCAGTACTTC,CASSLVVARKETQYF,-,15,TRBV7-9,-,TRBJ2-5
TGTGCCTGGAGTCAGCGGGGCCTCACCGGGGAGCTGTTTTTT,CAWSQRGLTGELFF,-,14,TRBV30,TRBD2,TRBJ2-2
TGTGCCAGCAGCCAGATCCGGACAGGGATTAAGACTGAAGCTTTCTTT,CASSQIRTGIKTEAFF,-,16,TRBV14,TRBD1,TRBJ1-1
TGTGCCATCACCGGACTAGTTTCAATCACAGATACGCAGTATTTT,CAITGLVSITDTQYF,-,15,TRBV10-3,TRBD2,TRBJ2-3
TGTGCCAGCAGTGAAACAGGGGGCGCTTGCCTATTC,CASSETGGACLF,-,12,TRBV25-1,TRBD1,TRBJ1-2
TGTGCCAGTAGTAACCCGGGACAGGGGGACGGAACTGAAGCTTTCTTT,CASSNPGQGDGTEAFF,-,16,TRBV19,TRBD1,TRBJ1-1
TGTGCCTGTCCCTACGGACTGGGCTCTGGAAACACCATATATTTT,CACPYGLGSGNTIYF,few,15,TRBV30,-,TRBJ1-3
TGTGCCAGCAGCCAAGCGGTCAGGGCCAAAAACATTCAGTACTTC,CASSQAVRAKNIQYF,-,15,TRBV4-2,-,TRBJ2-4
TGTGCCAGCAGCCAATATGCAGGGGAAAAACTGTTTTTT,CASSQYAGEKLFF,-,13,TRBV5-6,-,TRBJ1-4